Given below is one T cell receptor (beta chain) in context. Libraries were prepared by immunoSEQ multiplex PCR; TCRdb keeps only in-frame clonotypes and omits some of them. The profile covers about 94,000 clones, with about 74% appearing a single time and roughly 3.9% taken by the ten largest. The trim removed 4 bases at V and 6 bases at J, leaving 3 bases unmatched. Germline loops: CDR1 MNHEY, CDR2 SVGEGT. This CDR3 comprises 12 residues. The data are from a study of blood T cell repertoires in COVID-19. About the study: Acute and convalescent COVID-19 samples came from the United States, Italy and Spain.

The Seattle patients, enrolled during active infection, were followed longitudinally. This clonotype was obtained from a man aged 65-85 years with COVID-19, enrolled during active disease. This rearrangement joins TRBV6-2 or TRBV6-3 to TRBJ2-7; 7 nucleotides align to TRBD1. What was sequenced was peripheral blood. The CDR3: CASSWGQTEQYF. CDR3 nucleotide sequence: TGTGCCAGCAGTTGGGGACAGACCGAGCAGTACTTC.